The clone carrying this T cell receptor beta chain has only a few counts. What it binds is not known. With 8 bases clipped from V and 0 bases from J, the junction kept 5 bases outside the gene matches. The CDR3 spans 14 residues. Looked up from germline, CDR1 is MNHEY and CDR2 is SVGAGI. The data were produced by immunoSEQ multiplex PCR, yet TCRdb's version contains in-frame clones alone and is incomplete. The sample yields some 130,000 clones, 88% seen once. The data were taken from a study of T cell responses to AZD1222 COVID-19 vaccine. Findings and limits, study-wide: Targets within unmutated variant regions were reportedly found for nearly half of spike-specific TCRs. Clonal diversity may have been underestimated, and the donors were mostly white British, with more females than males.

This material consisted of peripheral blood, taken on day 0 of AZD1222 vaccination. The genes are TRBV6-5 and TRBJ2-3; 7 positions match TRBD1. The clonotype originates from an adult in good health. The CDR3 here is CASRGQFSTDTQYF. CDR3 DNA: TGTGCCAGCCGGGGACAGTTTAGCACAGATACGCAGTATTTT.